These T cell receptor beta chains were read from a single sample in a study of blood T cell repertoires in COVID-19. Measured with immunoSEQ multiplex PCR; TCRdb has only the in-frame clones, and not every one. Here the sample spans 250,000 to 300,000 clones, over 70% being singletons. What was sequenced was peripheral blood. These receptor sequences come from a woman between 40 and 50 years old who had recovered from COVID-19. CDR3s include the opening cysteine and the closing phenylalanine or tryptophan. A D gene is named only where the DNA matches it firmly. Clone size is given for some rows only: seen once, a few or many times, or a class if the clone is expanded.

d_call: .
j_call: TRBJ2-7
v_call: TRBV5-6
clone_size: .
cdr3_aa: CASSLVHSVYEQYF
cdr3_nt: TGTGCCAGCAGCTTGGTGCACAGTGTCTACGAGCAGTACTTC

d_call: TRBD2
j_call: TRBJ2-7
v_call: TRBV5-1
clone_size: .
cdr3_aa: CASSSGGGSYEQYF
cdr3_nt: TGCGCCAGCAGCAGCGGGGGAGGATCCTACGAGCAGTACTTC

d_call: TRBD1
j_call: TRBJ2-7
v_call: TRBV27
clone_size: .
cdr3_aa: CASSPGGQIYEQYF
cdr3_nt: TGTGCCAGCAGTCCTGGGGGACAGATCTACGAGCAGTACTTC

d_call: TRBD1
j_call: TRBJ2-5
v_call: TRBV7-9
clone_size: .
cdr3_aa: CASSTQGWQETQYF
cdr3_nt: TGTGCCAGCAGCACACAGGGGTGGCAAGAGACCCAGTACTTC

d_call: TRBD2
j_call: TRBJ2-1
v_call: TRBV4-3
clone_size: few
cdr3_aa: CASSQEGVAGAWNEQFF
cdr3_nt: TGCGCCAGCAGCCAAGAGGGGGTAGCGGGGGCTTGGAATGAGCAGTTCTTC

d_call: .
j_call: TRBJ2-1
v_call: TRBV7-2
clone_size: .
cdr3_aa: CASSYGGTTYNEQFF
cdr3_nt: TGTGCCAGCAGCTACGGGGGGACAACTTACAATGAGCAGTTCTTC

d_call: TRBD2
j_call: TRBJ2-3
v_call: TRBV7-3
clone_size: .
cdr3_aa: CASSSAGLAGLDTQYF
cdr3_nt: TGTGCCAGCAGCTCCGCGGGACTAGCGGGGTTAGATACGCAGTATTTT

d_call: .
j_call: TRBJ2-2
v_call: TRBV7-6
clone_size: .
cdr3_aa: CASRQNQGSGGELFF
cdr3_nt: TGTGCCAGCAGGCAAAATCAGGGTTCGGGTGGGGAGCTGTTTTTT

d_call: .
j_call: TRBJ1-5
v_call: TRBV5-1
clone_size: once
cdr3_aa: CASSEQGNSNQPQHF
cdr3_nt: TGCGCCAGCAGCGAACAGGGAAATAGCAATCAGCCCCAGCATTTT

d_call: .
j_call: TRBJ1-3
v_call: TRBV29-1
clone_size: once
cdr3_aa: CSVEEFGPSGNTIYF
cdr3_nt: TGCAGCGTTGAAGAGTTTGGGCCCTCTGGAAACACCATATATTTT

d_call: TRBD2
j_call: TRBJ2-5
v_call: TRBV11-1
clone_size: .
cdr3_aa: CASSLRGGETQYF
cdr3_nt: TGTGCCAGCAGCTTGCGGGGGGGGGAGACCCAGTACTTC

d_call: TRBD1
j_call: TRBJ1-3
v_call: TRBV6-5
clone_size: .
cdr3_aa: CASSKQGASGNTIYF
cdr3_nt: TGTGCCAGCAGCAAACAGGGGGCGTCTGGAAACACCATATATTTT

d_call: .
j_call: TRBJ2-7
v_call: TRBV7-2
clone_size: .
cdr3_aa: CASSLMGSLYEQYF
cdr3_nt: TGTGCCAGCAGCTTAATGGGCAGTTTGTACGAGCAGTACTTC

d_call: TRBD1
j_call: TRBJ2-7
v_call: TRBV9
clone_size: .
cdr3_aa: CASSVGRTGAYEQYF
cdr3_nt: TGTGCCAGCAGCGTAGGTCGGACAGGGGCCTACGAGCAGTACTTC

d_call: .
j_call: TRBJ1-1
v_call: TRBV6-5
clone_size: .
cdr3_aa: CASSYSASNTEAFF
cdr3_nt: TGTGCCAGCAGTTACTCGGCATCTAACACTGAAGCTTTCTTT

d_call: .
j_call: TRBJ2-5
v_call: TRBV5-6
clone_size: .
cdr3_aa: CASSRGWGQQETQYF
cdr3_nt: TGTGCCAGCAGCCGGGGGTGGGGACAGCAAGAGACCCAGTACTTC

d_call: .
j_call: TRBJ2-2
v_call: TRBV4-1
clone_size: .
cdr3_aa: CASSQGPGDTGELFF
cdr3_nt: TGCGCCAGCAGCCAAGGGCCGGGAGACACCGGGGAGCTGTTTTTT

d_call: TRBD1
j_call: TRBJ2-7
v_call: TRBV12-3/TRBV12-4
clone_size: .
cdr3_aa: CASSLWDRTGQYF
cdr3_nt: TGTGCCAGCAGTTTATGGGACAGGACGGGGCAGTACTTC

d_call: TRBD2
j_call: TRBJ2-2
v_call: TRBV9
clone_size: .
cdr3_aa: CASSPRTSGGTGELFF
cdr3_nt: TGTGCCAGCAGCCCTCGGACTAGCGGGGGAACCGGGGAGCTGTTTTTT

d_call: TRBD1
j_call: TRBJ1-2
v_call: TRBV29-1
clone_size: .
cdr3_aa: CSVEGLGQGSYTF
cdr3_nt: TGCAGCGTTGAAGGTTTGGGACAGGGTAGCTACACCTTC

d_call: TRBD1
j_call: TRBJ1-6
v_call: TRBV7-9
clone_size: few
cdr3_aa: CASSLASGGNSPLHF
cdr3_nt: TGTGCCAGCAGCTTGGCCTCAGGGGGAAATTCACCCCTCCACTTT

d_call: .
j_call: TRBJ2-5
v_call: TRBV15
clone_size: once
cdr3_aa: CATSRDVGETQYF
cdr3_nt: TGTGCCACCAGCAGAGACGTCGGGGAGACCCAGTACTTC

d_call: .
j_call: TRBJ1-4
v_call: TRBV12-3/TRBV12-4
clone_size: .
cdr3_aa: CASSITTRGLFF
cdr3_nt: TGTGCCAGCAGTATCACCACCCGGGGACTGTTTTTT

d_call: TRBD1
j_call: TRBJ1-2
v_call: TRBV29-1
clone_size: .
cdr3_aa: CSVRDPGQGISGYTF
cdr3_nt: TGCAGCGTTAGGGATCCGGGACAGGGTATATCCGGCTACACCTTC

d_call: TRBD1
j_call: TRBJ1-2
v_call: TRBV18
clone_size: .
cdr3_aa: CASSPTGGRGQGTNYGYTF
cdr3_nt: TGTGCCAGCTCACCAACAGGAGGCCGGGGACAGGGGACAAACTATGGCTACACCTTC

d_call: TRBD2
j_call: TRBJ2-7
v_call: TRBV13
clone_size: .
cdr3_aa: CASSLDGSGAYEQYF
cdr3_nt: TGTGCCAGCAGCTTAGATGGTAGCGGGGCTTACGAGCAGTACTTC

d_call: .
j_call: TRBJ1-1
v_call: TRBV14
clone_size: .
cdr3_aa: CASSQHEGTEAFF
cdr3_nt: TGTGCCAGCAGCCAGCACGAGGGCACTGAAGCTTTCTTT

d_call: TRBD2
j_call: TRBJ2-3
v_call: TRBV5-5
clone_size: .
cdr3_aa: CASSLGGRTDTQYF
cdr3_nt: TGTGCCAGCAGTTTGGGAGGGCGCACAGATACGCAGTATTTT

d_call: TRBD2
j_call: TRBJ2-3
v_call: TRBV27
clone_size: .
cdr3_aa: CASSLLAGGWLGTQYF
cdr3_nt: TGTGCCAGCAGTTTATTGGCGGGGGGCTGGCTTGGTACGCAGTATTTT

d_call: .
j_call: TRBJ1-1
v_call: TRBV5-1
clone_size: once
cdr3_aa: CASSFSAGRGAEAFF
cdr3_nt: TGCGCCAGCAGCTTCTCGGCAGGGCGCGGAGCTGAAGCTTTCTTT

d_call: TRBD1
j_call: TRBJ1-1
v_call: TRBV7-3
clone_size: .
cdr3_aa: CASSLNRGEEAFF
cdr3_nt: TGTGCCAGCAGCTTAAACAGGGGAGAGGAAGCTTTCTTT

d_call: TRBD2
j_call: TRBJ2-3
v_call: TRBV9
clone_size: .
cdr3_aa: CASSVATLGGGTDTQYF
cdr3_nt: TGTGCCAGCAGCGTAGCTACCTTGGGGGGGGGCACAGATACGCAGTATTTT

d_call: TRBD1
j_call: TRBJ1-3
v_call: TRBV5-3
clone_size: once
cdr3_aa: CARSHHWQGARPSGNTIYF
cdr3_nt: TGTGCCAGAAGCCACCACTGGCAGGGGGCCCGACCCTCTGGAAACACCATATATTTT

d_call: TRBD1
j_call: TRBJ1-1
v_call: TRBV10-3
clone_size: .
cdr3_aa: CAIRPQGKNTEAFF
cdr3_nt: TGTGCCATCAGACCACAGGGGAAGAACACTGAAGCTTTCTTT

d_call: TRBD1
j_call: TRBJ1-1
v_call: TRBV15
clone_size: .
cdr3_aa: CATRKTGGGGTEAFF
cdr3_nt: TGTGCCACCAGAAAAACAGGGGGCGGGGGTACTGAAGCTTTCTTT

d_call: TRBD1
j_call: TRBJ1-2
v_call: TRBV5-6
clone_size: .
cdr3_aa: CASSYGTGGNNYGYTF
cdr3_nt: TGTGCCAGCAGTTACGGGACAGGGGGTAATAACTATGGCTACACCTTC

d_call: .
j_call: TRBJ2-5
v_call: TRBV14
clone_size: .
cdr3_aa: CASSQVGRGGQETQYF
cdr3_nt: TGTGCCAGCAGCCAAGTTGGGCGTGGTGGCCAAGAGACCCAGTACTTC

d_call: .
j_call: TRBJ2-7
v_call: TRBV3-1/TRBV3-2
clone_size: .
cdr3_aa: CASSTTGSYEQYF
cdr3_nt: TGTGCCAGCAGCACCACAGGGTCCTACGAGCAGTACTTC

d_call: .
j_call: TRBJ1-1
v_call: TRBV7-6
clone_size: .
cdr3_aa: CASSLGANSGTEAFF
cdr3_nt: TGTGCCAGCAGCTTAGGGGCAAATTCGGGGACTGAAGCTTTCTTT

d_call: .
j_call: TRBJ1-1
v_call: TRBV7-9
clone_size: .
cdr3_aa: CASSLAFGVTEAFF
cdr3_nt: TGTGCCAGCAGCTTAGCGTTCGGGGTCACTGAAGCTTTCTTT

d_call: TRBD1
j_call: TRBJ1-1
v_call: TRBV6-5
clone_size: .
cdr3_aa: CASSWTGGIGNTEAFF
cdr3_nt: TGTGCCAGCAGTTGGACAGGGGGCATAGGGAACACTGAAGCTTTCTTT

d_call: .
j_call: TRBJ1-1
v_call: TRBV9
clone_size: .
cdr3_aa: CASSVGTADTEAFF
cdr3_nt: TGTGCCAGCAGCGTAGGGACAGCAGACACTGAAGCTTTCTTT

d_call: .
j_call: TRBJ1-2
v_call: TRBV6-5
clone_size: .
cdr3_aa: CASSYSPHRASYGYTF
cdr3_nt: TGTGCCAGCAGTTATTCCCCGCACAGGGCAAGTTATGGCTACACCTTC

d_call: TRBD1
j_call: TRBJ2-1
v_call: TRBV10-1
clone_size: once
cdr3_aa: CASSESGTGGNEQFF
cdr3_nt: TGCGCCAGCAGTGAGTCTGGGACAGGGGGCAATGAGCAGTTCTTC

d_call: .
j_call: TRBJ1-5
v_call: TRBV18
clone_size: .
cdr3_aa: CASFALGEPQHF
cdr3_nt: TGTGCCAGCTTTGCCTTAGGGGAGCCCCAGCATTTT

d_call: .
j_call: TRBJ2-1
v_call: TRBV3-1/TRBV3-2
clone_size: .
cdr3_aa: CASSQGNRANEQFF
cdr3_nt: TGTGCCAGCAGCCAAGGAAACAGGGCCAATGAGCAGTTCTTC

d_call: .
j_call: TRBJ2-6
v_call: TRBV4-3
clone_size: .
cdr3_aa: CASSLAASGANVLTF
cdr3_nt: TGCGCCAGCAGCCTGGCGGCCTCTGGGGCCAACGTCCTGACTTTC

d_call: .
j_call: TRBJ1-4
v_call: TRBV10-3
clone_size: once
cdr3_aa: CAISETLIVGVNEKLFF
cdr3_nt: TGTGCCATCAGTGAGACTCTTATCGTGGGCGTTAATGAAAAACTGTTTTTT

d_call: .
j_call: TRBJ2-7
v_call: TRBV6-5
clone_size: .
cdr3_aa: CASSQGGNLYEQYF
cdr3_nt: TGTGCCAGCAGCCAGGGGGGAAACCTCTACGAGCAGTACTTC

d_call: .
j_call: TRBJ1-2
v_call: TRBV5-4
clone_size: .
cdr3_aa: CASSGTDRGGGYTF
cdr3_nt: TGTGCCAGCAGCGGGACTGACCGTGGTGGTGGCTACACCTTC